These 7 T cell receptor beta chains were all obtained from the same sample, sequenced in a study of T-cell reconstitution after alpha-beta-depleted transplantation in children. TCRbeta library construction was performed incorporating unique molecular identifiers. MiXCR, applied by TCRdb to the PCR reads, yields one record per CDR3 protein. The table lists tens of thousands of distinct CDR3 sequences, approximately 18% of them singletons, with 40% to 65% in the top ten. Source: PBMCs, mostly from graft donor cells, taken 360 days after TCRalphabeta/CD19-depleted stem cell transplant. All receptors derive from a male patient aged 2 to 10 who had a stem cell transplant for acute lymphoblastic leukemia, so the T cells may come from the graft donor.

Only a few counts were recorded for this clonotype. V gene TRBV6-6 combines with J gene TRBJ2-4; D is perhaps TRBD1 (5 bases). In germline, CDR1 is MNHNY, CDR2 SVGAGI (reference sequence). Trimming removed 2 bases at V and 8 bases at J, with 10 bases between. The CDR3 loop spans 13 amino acids. In DNA form, the CDR3 reads TGTGCCAGCAGTTACGCCAGGGCGGACATTCAGTACTTC. Amino acid sequence: CASSYARADIQYF.

This clonotype was seen only a few times. The V and J genes are TRBV29-1 and TRBJ2-5; no clear D gene. V was cut by 1 base and J by 2 bases, with 11 bases left in between. The CDR3 sequence is 14 residues long. Germline V gene sequence: CDR1 SQVTM, CDR2 ANQGSEA. CDR3 protein: CSVEARAQQETQYF. DNA of the CDR3: TGCAGCGTTGAAGCCCGGGCCCAACAAGAGACCCAGTACTTC.

This clonotype showed up many times. This chain links TRBV14 with TRBJ1-4; D is unresolved. Per germline, CDR1 SGHDN and CDR2 FVKESK. The germline V and J ends were trimmed by 3 bases and 0 bases, with 14 bases remaining between them. CDR3 length equals 17 residues. CDR3 nucleotides: TGTGCCAGCAGCCACTTCGCCGGCTTTGCAACTAATGAAAAACTGTTTTTT. Translated, it gives CASSHFAGFATNEKLFF.

This clonotype was detected many times. The CDR3 spells CASSLDSGQETQYF. The CDR3 DNA sequence: TGCGCCAGCAGCTTGGATTCAGGCCAAGAGACCCAGTACTTC. The chain uses TRBV5-1 and TRBJ2-5; no clear D. Germline lookup yields CDR1 SGHRS and CDR2 YFSETQ. The CDR3 covers 14 residues. The germline V and J ends were trimmed by 0 bases and 1 base, with 7 bases remaining between them.

There are a few counts of this clonotype. V usage is TRBV20-1 and J usage is TRBJ2-7; D is possibly TRBD2 (6 bases). Per germline, CDR1 DFQATT and CDR2 SNEGSKA (reference sequence). This CDR3 spans 18 amino acids. V was pared by 0 bases and J by 0 bases, with 21 bases between. CDR3 sequence: CSARDGFGGARSSYEQYF. DNA for the CDR3: TGCAGTGCTAGAGATGGCTTCGGCGGGGCCAGGAGCTCCTACGAGCAGTACTTC.

In nucleotides, the CDR3 is TGTGCCAGCAGCCACCGACTCCACGTGTGGGAGGGCCGGGTTGAGCAGTTCTTC. It translates to CASSHRLHVWEGRVEQFF. The J gene is TRBJ2-1, the V gene TRBV3-1; TRBD2 agrees at 7 bases. Trimming took 3 bases from V and 9 from J; bases not matched to a gene: 20. Germline V gene lookup returns CDR1 LGHDT and CDR2 YNNKEL (reference sequence). The CDR3 extends over 18 amino acids.

The chain carries TRBV7-8 and TRBJ2-2, with TRBD2 as a possible D gene (5 bases). Germline loops: CDR1 SGHVS, CDR2 FQNEAQ. The CDR3 consists of 14 residues. V was pared by 6 bases and J by 4 bases, with 12 bases between. CDR3 bases: TGTGCCAGCAGATCGAACGAGGGCACCGGGGAGCTGTTTTTT. Protein: CASRSNEGTGELFF.